This entry features one TCR beta chain sequence. Its cognate antigen is unknown. Germline V gives CDR1 SGHVS, CDR2 FQNEAQ. The CDR3 sequence is 19 residues long. The ends were cut back, 4 bases at V and 0 bases at J, with 25 bases in the middle. This specimen comes from a study of type 1 regulatory T cells. Overall study: This in vitro CD4 product, T-allo10, is enriched for Tr1 cells and alloantigen-specific. Overall study findings and caveats: Tr1 cells had a more restricted TCR repertoire than non-Tr1 cells.

One entry per CDR3 protein, called by TCRdb with MiXCR from the reads. The sample includes tens of thousands of distinct CDR3 sequences, 55% to 65% of them seen just once. The receptor comes from a human donor in good health. The V call is TRBV7-8, the J call TRBJ2-7; tentatively, D is TRBD2 (6 bases). The sample consisted of cultured non-Tr1 T cells, either the whole culture or a sorted T cell fraction (not recorded which). The CDR3 DNA sequence: TGTGCCAGCAGCTCGCTTTTGGGGGGATATTCAGGACGCTCCTACGAGCAGTACTTC. This codes for CASSSLLGGYSGRSYEQYF.